Below are 13 T cell receptor beta chains sequenced from a single sample in a study of T cells in Graves' hyperthyroidism and ophthalmopathy. It was RNA transcripts that yielded the amplified TCR beta CDR3 regions. Initially, a first-round RT-PCR of the TCR CDR3 employed the HTBI primer set. In TCRdb, the multiplex PCR reads were re-called with MiXCR into one record per CDR3 protein. The profile shows 350,000 or so distinct CDR3 sequences, roughly 17% of them singletons. Source material: blood. The receptors were gathered from a woman aged 25 to 39 with Graves' hyperthyroidism that later progressed to Graves' ophthalmopathy.

This clonotype was seen more than once but under ten times. This rearrangement joins TRBV6-1 to TRBJ1-1; no clear D. In germline, CDR1 is MNHNS, CDR2 SASEGT. There are 11 residues in the CDR3. With 5 bases removed from V and 12 bases from J, the gap between germline ends came to 13 bases. CDR3 sequence (DNA): TGTGCCAGCAGTCCTGGCTCGGGGACTTTCTTT. Its translation: CASSPGSGTFF.

This clonotype came up many times. The chain has TRBV20-1 and TRBJ2-3, with no clear D. Germline V gene sequence: CDR1 DFQATT, CDR2 SNEGSKA (reference sequence). V was pared by 6 bases and J by 3 bases, with 16 bases between. The CDR3 consists of 14 residues. CDR3: CSAKRAGATDTQYF. CDR3 nucleotides: TGCAGTGCCAAAAGGGCAGGTGCAACAGATACGCAGTATTTT.

This clonotype was picked up many times. The chain is built from TRBV28 and TRBJ1-2; 8 nucleotides align to TRBD1. The V gene end was trimmed by 6 bases and the J gene end by 4 bases; junction bases not matched to a gene: 10. The CDR3 sequence is 15 residues long. Germline V gene lookup returns CDR1 MDHEN and CDR2 SYDVKM. The CDR3 sequence is CASSPTQGAGYGYTF. In nucleotides, the CDR3 is TGTGCCAGCAGCCCAACCCAGGGGGCTGGCTATGGCTACACCTTC.

V gene TRBV30 combines with J gene TRBJ2-1, with D perhaps given as TRBD1 or TRBD2 (5 bases each). This CDR3 is 13 amino acids long. The V end lost 5 bases, the J end lost 5 bases, and 13 bases lay between the germline ends. The germline V gene encodes CDR1 GTSNPN and CDR2 SVGIG (reference sequence). CDR3 nucleotide sequence: TGTGCCTGGGGGACCTTTTTGAACAATGAGCAGTTCTTC. It specifies CAWGTFLNNEQFF.

With regard to this clonotype: A clone one base away is much larger, so this may be a read error. The conserved phenylalanine or tryptophan is not found at the CDR3 terminus, so this likely reflects a read error. The CDR3 DNA sequence: TGTGCCTGGACGGGCTCTGGAAACACCATATATTCT. This gives the protein CAWTGSGNTIYS. The V call is TRBV30, the J call TRBJ1-3; D not certain. The ends were cut back, 4 bases at V and 0 bases at J, with 4 bases in the middle. CDR1 is GTSNPN, CDR2 SVGIG, per germline (reference sequence). This CDR3 has 12 residues.

The rearrangement links TRBV19 to TRBJ2-1; 7 positions agree with TRBD1. The J segment lost 7 bases and the V segment lost 2 bases, leaving 5 bases of the junction unmatched. Germline V gives CDR1 LNHDA, CDR2 SQIVND (reference sequence). The CDR3 runs to 14 residues. CDR3 sequence reads: CASSIFSRGNEQFF. For the CDR3, the DNA is TGTGCCAGTAGTATATTTTCCAGGGGGAATGAGCAGTTCTTC.

At least ten counts were recorded for this clonotype. This chain uses TRBV9 with TRBJ2-5; D remains ambiguous. Deletions cut 0 bases from V and 0 bases from J, with 12 bases between. Looked up from germline, CDR1 is SGDLS and CDR2 is YYNGEE. This CDR3 region has 16 residues. CDR3 coding DNA: TGTGCCAGCAGCGTAGGTGCTACTGGGGACCAAGAGACCCAGTACTTC. Its protein product is CASSVGATGDQETQYF.

This clonotype was found a few times. The chain joins TRBV28 to TRBJ2-7; no clear D gene. The V end was cut by 2 bases, the J end by 2 bases, with 7 bases between. Germline values: CDR1 MDHEN, CDR2 SYDVKM. This CDR3 has 13 amino acids. CDR3: CASSLKQTYEQYF. The CDR3 DNA reads TGTGCCAGCAGTTTAAAACAGACCTACGAGCAGTACTTC.

This clonotype was counted at least ten times. This chain uses TRBV13 with TRBJ2-7, with TRBD2 matching 7 bases. The CDR3 length is 14 residues. Looked up from germline, CDR1 is PRHDT and CDR2 is FYEKMQ (reference sequence). Losses at the gene ends were 5 bases for V and 1 base for J; bases not matched to a gene: 5. CDR3 nucleotides: TGTGCCAGCAGCCCCCCGGGGGGTTCCTACGAGCAGTACTTC. It translates to CASSPPGGSYEQYF.

The chain combines TRBV20-1 with TRBJ2-7; the D is unclear. The CDR3 loop spans 16 amino acids. Germline V gives CDR1 DFQATT, CDR2 SNEGSKA (reference sequence). Trimming removed 0 bases at V and 0 bases at J, with 15 bases between. The chain's CDR3 is CSARDDTDLSSYEQYF. In DNA form, the CDR3 reads TGCAGTGCTAGAGATGATACCGACCTCAGCTCCTACGAGCAGTACTTC.

This clonotype was recorded at least ten times. This chain uses TRBV27 with TRBJ2-1; weak D call: TRBD2 (5 bases). The germline V gene has CDR1 MNHEY and CDR2 SMNVEV (reference sequence). The CDR3 spans 13 residues. The CDR3 sequence: CASGTSSYNEQFF. CDR3 bases: TGTGCTTCGGGAACCAGCTCCTACAATGAGCAGTTCTTC.

This clonotype has a count of ten or more. The chain has TRBV2 and TRBJ1-6; TRBD1 agrees at 9 bases. CDR1 is SNHLY, CDR2 FYNNEI, per germline. V lost 1 base to trimming and J lost 6 bases; unmatched junction nucleotides: 1. The CDR3 has 15 residues. For the CDR3, the DNA is TGTGCCAGCAGTGAAGACAGGGGGCCTAATTCACCCCTCCACTTT. Translation: CASSEDRGPNSPLHF.

This clonotype was picked up many times. The V call is TRBV6-5, the J call TRBJ2-1; no firm D call. CDR3 length: 16 residues. Germline-derived CDR1 and CDR2 are MNHEY and SVGAGI. Between the trimmed V and J ends, which lost 0 bases and 3 bases, there was a span of 12 bases. CDR3 sequence: CASSYSPARFYNEQFF. The CDR3 DNA reads as TGTGCCAGCAGTTACTCTCCAGCGCGTTTCTACAATGAGCAGTTCTTC.